This TCR beta chain originates from a study of shared T cell receptors in the human thymus. This clone was recorded once. Profiling relied on immunoSEQ multiplex PCR, and the TCRdb table lists in-frame clones only, not all of them. There are roughly 560,000 clones in the sample; around 82% occur only once, and around 0.012% lies in the top ten. This CDR3 has 16 amino acids. Germline CDR1 MNHEY, CDR2 SMNVEV (reference sequence). Deletions cut 5 bases from V and 0 bases from J, with 17 bases between. These data were likewise used in another study, on human thymus T cells. From that second work: Having corrective surgery for congenital heart defects, healthy Finnish infants were the ones who donated. The source of the thymus tissue was resections taken during corrective heart surgery.

The specimen was thymocytes. The chain recombines TRBV27 with TRBJ2-7, with a weak D call TRBD1 (6 bases). This receptor was taken from a boy under two years old with a congenital heart defect. In DNA form, the CDR3 reads TGTGCCAGCAGTCCCCGTGCCAGGGGACCCTCCTACGAGCAGTACTTC. Translated: CASSPRARGPSYEQYF.